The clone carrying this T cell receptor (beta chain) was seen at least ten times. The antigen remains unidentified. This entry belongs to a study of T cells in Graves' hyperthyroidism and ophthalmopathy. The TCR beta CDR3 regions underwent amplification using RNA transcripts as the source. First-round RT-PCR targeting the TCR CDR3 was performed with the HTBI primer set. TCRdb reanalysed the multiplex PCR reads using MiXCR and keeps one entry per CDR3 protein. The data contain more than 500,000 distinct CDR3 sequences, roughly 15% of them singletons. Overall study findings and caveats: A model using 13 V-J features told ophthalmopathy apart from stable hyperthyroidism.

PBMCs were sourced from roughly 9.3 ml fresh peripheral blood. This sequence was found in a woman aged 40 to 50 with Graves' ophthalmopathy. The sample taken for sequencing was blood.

For the CDR3, the DNA is TGTGCCAGCAGTGAATGGGGCAGGCCCGGGAATGGAAACACCATATATTTT. Translation: CASSEWGRPGNGNTIYF. This chain links TRBV25-1 with TRBJ1-3; tentative D call: TRBD1 (5 bases). CDR1 MGHDK and CDR2 SYGVNS come from the germline V gene. V lost 1 base and J lost 3, with 16 bases in between. This CDR3 has 17 residues.